This TCR beta chain was profiled in a study of blood T cell repertoires in COVID-19. Study background: Sources were T cells, B-cell-depleted T cells, or PBMCs; the material itself was cDNA or gDNA.

The germline V gene has CDR1 SEHNR and CDR2 FQNEAQ (reference sequence). The CDR3 has 15 residues. Trimming took off 2 bases at V and 4 bases at J, with 14 bases between the two ends. This clone was detected a few times. Clones were read by immunoSEQ multiplex PCR, and TCRdb kept only the in-frame ones, dropping some. The sample consists of about 50,000 clones, 81% of them appearing once. Enrollment of patients from Seattle took place during active infection, with longitudinal follow-up. Material for sequencing was peripheral blood. The rearrangement links TRBV7-9 to TRBJ1-1, with D possibly being TRBD1 (6 bases). The origin of this receptor is a woman aged 80 or older with COVID-19, enrolled during active disease. Written as DNA, the CDR3 is TGTGCCAGCAGCTTAAGTCGGACAGTCCGCACTGAAGCTTTCTTT. This gives the protein CASSLSRTVRTEAFF.